These T cell receptor beta chains were read from a single sample in a study of cytomegalovirus exposure and HLA in healthy donors. Profiled with immunoSEQ multiplex PCR; TCRdb holds only in-frame clones, not every one. The sample has 95,000 to 110,000 clones, under 85% seen once. Material for sequencing was PBMCs. These receptors were taken from a man aged 45-65 years in good health and CMV-seropositive. CDR3s include the opening cysteine and the closing phenylalanine or tryptophan. The order of the fields is V gene, D gene, J gene, clone size, CDR3 protein, CDR3 DNA. D genes are given only for firm matches. Some rows mark clone size as missing; the rest say once, few, many or name a class of expanded clone.

>TRBV5-1|-|TRBJ2-5|-
CASSLYDGETQYF
TGCGCCAGCAGCTTGTATGACGGGGAGACCCAGTACTTC
>TRBV10-2|TRBD2|TRBJ2-3|-
CAGSGVAGGTDTQYF
TGCGCCGGATCGGGGGTAGCGGGAGGCACAGATACGCAGTATTTT
>TRBV19|-|TRBJ1-5|-
CASNSGDLSNQPQHF
TGTGCCAGTAACTCAGGGGACCTCAGCAATCAGCCCCAGCATTTT
>TRBV6-5|-|TRBJ1-3|-
CASSPDGSGNTIYF
TGTGCCAGCAGTCCCGACGGGAGTGGAAACACCATATATTTT
>TRBV4-1|-|TRBJ2-7|-
CASSQTTVYEQYF
TGCGCCAGCAGCCAAACGACAGTGTACGAGCAGTACTTC
>TRBV5-1|TRBD2|TRBJ2-1|-
CASSLGLPDEQFF
TGCGCCAGCAGCCTGGGACTACCAGATGAGCAGTTCTTC
>TRBV7-9|-|TRBJ2-1|-
CASSSRTDYNEQFF
TGTGCCAGCAGCTCTAGGACAGACTACAATGAGCAGTTCTTC
>TRBV2|TRBD2|TRBJ2-6|-
CASSWTSGLSGANVLTF
TGTGCCAGCAGTTGGACTAGCGGTCTCTCTGGGGCCAACGTCCTGACTTTC
>TRBV27|-|TRBJ2-3|-
CASSLVRGSTDTQYF
TGTGCCAGCAGTTTAGTAAGGGGGAGCACAGATACGCAGTATTTT
>TRBV5-1|-|TRBJ2-2|-
CASRPAGHIKAGELFF
TGCGCCAGCAGGCCAGCGGGACATATCAAGGCCGGGGAGCTGTTTTTT
>TRBV9|TRBD2|TRBJ2-7|-
CASSIREGEQYF
TGTGCCAGCAGCATCCGGGAGGGCGAGCAGTACTTC
>TRBV14|-|TRBJ2-3|-
CASSQLLSTDTQYF
TGTGCCAGCAGCCAATTACTTAGCACAGATACGCAGTATTTT
>TRBV7-8|TRBD2|TRBJ2-2|-
CASSLRELDTGELFF
TGTGCCAGCAGCTTGCGGGAGTTGGACACCGGGGAGCTGTTTTTT
>TRBV9|-|TRBJ2-7|-
CASSVGGGGVYEQYF
TGTGCCAGCAGCGTAGGGGGCGGTGGGGTCTACGAGCAGTACTTC
>TRBV18|TRBD1|TRBJ2-5|-
CASSPRMGQGASETQYF
TGTGCCAGCTCACCCAGGATGGGACAGGGGGCGTCAGAGACCCAGTACTTC
>TRBV7-2|-|TRBJ2-3|once
CASSLVPGTTDTQYF
TGTGCCAGCAGCTTAGTCCCGGGGACTACAGATACGCAGTATTTT
>TRBV7-6|-|TRBJ2-3|-
CASSSSRDTQYF
TGTGCCAGCAGCTCCTCTCGAGATACGCAGTATTTT
>TRBV9|-|TRBJ2-5|-
CASSKGDTRETQYF
TGTGCCAGCAGCAAGGGGGACACCCGGGAGACCCAGTACTTC
>TRBV7-9|-|TRBJ1-1|-
CASSSSQGGETEAFF
TGTGCCAGCAGCTCCTCACAAGGGGGGGAAACTGAAGCTTTCTTT
>TRBV9|TRBD2|TRBJ2-2|few
CASSGSGSTTGELFF
TGTGCCAGCAGCGGTAGCGGGAGTACCACCGGGGAGCTGTTTTTT